This T cell receptor (beta chain) was captured by sequencing in a study of T cell clonality in common variable immunodeficiency. Profiled with immunoSEQ multiplex PCR; TCRdb holds only in-frame clones, not every one. This sample comprises approximately 75,000 clones, none seen once only. This clone was observed many times. The read halts 3 residues ahead of the CDR3 end, with the missing end drawn from the germline J gene. CDR3 length: 12 residues. Per the germline V gene, CDR1 is SQVTM and CDR2 is ANQGSEA. Deletions cut 6 bases from V and 5 bases from J, with 11 bases between. The sample taken for sequencing was peripheral blood mononuclear cells. V and J are TRBV29-1 and TRBJ2-1; D is undetermined. This TCR came from a person aged 18 to 70 in good health. The CDR3: CSVGSRDNEQFF. CDR3 DNA (partial): TGCAGCGTGGGCAGTCGAGACAATGAG.